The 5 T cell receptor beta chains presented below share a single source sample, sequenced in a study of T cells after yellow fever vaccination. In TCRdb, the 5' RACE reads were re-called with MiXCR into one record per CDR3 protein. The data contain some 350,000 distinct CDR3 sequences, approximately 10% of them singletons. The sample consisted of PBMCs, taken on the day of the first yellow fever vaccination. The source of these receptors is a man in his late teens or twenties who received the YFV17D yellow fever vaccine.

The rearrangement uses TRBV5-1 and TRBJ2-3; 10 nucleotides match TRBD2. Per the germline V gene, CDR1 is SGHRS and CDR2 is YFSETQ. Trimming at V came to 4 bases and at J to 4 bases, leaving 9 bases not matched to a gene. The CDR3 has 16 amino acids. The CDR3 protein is CASSLRSGGTPDTQYF. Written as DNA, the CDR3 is TGCGCCAGCAGCCTCCGTAGCGGGGGGACACCAGATACGCAGTATTTT.

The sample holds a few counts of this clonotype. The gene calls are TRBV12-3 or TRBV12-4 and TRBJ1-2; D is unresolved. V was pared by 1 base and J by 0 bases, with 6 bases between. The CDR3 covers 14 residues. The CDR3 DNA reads TGTGCCAGCAGTTTAGGTAGACCTAACTATGGCTACACCTTC. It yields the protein CASSLGRPNYGYTF.

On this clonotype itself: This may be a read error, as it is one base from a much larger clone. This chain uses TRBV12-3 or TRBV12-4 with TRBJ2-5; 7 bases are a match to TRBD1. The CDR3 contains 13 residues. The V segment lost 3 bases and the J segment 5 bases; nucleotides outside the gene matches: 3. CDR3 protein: CASSFTGAETQYF. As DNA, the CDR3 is TGTGCCAGCAGTTTTACAGGGGCTGAGACCCAGTACTTC.

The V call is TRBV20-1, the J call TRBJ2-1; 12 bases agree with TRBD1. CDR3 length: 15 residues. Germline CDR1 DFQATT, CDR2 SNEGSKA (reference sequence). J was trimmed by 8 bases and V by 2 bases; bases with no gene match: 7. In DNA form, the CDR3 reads TGCAGTGCTAGACCGGGACAGGGGGCGCGGCATGAGCAGTTCTTC. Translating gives CSARPGQGARHEQFF.

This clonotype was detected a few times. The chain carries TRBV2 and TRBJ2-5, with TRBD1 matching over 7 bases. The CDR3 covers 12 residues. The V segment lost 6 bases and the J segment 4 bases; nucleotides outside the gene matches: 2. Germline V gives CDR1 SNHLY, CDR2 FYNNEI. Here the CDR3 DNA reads TGTGCCAGCAGGACAGGGAGAGAGACCCAGTACTTC. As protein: CASRTGRETQYF.